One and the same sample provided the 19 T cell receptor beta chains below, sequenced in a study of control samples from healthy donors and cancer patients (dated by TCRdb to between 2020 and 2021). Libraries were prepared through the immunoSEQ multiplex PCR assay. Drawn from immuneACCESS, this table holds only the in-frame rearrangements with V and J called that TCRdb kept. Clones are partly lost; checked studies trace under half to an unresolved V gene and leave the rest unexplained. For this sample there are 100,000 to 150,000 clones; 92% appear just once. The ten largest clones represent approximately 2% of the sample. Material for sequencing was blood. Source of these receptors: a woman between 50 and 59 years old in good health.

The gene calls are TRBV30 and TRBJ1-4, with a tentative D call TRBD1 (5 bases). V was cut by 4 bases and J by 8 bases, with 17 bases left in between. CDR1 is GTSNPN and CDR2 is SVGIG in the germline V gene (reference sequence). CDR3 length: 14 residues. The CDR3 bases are TGTGCCTGGACCCAAGGGCAGGGATTAGAAAAACTGTTTTTT. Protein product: CAWTQGQGLEKLFF.

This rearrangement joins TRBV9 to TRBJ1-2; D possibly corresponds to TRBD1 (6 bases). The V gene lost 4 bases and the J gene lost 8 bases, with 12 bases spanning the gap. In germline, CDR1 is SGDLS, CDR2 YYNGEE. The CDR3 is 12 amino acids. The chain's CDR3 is CASSTQGRGYTF. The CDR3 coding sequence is TGTGCCAGCAGCACACAGGGAAGAGGCTACACCTTC.

This chain's CDR3 is CASSTGGENTIYF. The CDR3 region has the DNA TGCGCCAGCAGTACAGGGGGCGAAAACACCATATATTTT. The rearrangement uses TRBV5-1 and TRBJ1-3; 9 bases are shared with TRBD1. The CDR3 totals 13 residues. Germline V gives CDR1 SGHRS, CDR2 YFSETQ. V shed 5 bases and J 6 bases; nucleotides not matched to a gene: 3.

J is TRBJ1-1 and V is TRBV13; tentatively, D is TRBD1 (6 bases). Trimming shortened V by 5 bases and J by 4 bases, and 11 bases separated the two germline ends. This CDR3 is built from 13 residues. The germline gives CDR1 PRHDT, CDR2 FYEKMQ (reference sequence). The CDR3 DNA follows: TGTGCCAGCAGCGCCGGGACAAGCACTGAAGCTTTCTTT. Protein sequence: CASSAGTSTEAFF.

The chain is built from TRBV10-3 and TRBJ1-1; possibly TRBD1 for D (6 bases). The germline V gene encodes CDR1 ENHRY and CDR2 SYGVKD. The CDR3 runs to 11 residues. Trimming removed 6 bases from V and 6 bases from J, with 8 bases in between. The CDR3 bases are TGTGCCATCAGGGAGGGGGCTGAAGCTTTCTTT. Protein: CAIREGAEAFF.

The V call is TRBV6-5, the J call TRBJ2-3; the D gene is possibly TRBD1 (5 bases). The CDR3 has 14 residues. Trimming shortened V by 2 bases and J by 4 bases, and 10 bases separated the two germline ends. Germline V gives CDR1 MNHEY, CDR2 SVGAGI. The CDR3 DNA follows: TGTGCCAGCAGTTACGACAGTGACCCAGATACGCAGTATTTT. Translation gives CASSYDSDPDTQYF.

CDR3 sequence (DNA): TGTGCCAGCACCCTTAGCACAGATACGCAGTATTTT. Its protein product is CASTLSTDTQYF. The V and J genes are TRBV11-2 and TRBJ2-3; D gene ambiguous. CDR3 size: 12 residues. CDR1 is SGHAT and CDR2 is FQNNGV in the germline V gene. Trimming removed 7 bases at V and 0 bases at J, with 5 bases between.

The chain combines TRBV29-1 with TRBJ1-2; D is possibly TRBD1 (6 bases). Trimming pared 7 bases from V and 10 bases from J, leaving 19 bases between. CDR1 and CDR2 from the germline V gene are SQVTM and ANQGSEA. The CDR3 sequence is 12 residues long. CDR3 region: CSAVQGSIVYTF. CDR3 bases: TGCAGCGCTGTACAGGGCTCTATTGTCTACACCTTC.

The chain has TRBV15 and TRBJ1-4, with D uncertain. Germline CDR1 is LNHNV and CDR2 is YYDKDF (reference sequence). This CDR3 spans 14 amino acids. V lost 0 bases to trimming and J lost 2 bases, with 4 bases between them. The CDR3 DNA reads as TGTGCCACCAGCAGAGACCGGACTAATGAAAAACTGTTTTTT. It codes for CATSRDRTNEKLFF. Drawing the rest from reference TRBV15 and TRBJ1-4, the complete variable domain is DAMVIQNPRYQVTQFGKPVTLSCSQTLNHNVMYWYQQKSSQAPKLLFHYYDKDFNNEADTPDNFQSRRPNTSFCFLDIRSPGLGDTAMYLCATSRDRTNEKLFFGSGTQLSVL.

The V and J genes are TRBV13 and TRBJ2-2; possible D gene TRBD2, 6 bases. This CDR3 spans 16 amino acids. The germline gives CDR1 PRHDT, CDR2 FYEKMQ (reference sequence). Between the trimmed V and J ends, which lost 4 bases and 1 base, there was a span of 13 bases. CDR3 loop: CASSSRLEGNTGELFF. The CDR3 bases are TGTGCCAGCAGCTCCAGACTAGAAGGGAACACCGGGGAGCTGTTTTTT.

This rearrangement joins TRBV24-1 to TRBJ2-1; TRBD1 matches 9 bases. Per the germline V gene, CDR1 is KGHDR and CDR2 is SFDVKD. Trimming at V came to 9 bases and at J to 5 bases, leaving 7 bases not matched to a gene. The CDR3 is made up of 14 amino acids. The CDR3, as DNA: TGTGCCACCCAGGGGACAGGGTACGACAATGAGCAGTTCTTC. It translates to CATQGTGYDNEQFF.

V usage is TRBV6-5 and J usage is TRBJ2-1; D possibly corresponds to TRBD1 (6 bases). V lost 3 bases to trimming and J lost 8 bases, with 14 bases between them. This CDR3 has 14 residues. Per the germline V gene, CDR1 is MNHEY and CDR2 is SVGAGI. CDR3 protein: CASSYAQGSDEQFF. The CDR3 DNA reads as TGTGCCAGCAGTTATGCGCAGGGGTCCGATGAGCAGTTCTTC.

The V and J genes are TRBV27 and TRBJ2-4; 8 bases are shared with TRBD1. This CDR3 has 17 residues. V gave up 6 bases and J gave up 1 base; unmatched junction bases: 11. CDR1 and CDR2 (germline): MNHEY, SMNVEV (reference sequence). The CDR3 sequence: CASRTDRGGLAKNIQYF. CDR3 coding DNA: TGTGCCAGCAGGACTGACAGGGGCGGTCTCGCCAAAAACATTCAGTACTTC.

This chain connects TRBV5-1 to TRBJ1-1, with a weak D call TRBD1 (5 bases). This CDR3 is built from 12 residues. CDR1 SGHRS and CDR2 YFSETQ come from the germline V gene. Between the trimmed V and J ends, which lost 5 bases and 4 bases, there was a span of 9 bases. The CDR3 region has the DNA TGCGCCAGCAGTTCGGGGGTCACTGAAGCTTTCTTT. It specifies CASSSGVTEAFF.

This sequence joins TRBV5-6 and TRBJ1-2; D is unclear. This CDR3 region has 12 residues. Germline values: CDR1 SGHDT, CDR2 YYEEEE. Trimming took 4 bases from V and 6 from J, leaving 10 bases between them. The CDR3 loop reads CASSRRADGYTF. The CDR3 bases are TGTGCCAGCAGCCGCCGCGCCGATGGCTACACCTTC.

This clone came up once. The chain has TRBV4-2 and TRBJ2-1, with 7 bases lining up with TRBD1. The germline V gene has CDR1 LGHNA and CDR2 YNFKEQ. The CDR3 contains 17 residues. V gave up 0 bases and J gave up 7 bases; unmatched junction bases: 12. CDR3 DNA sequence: TGTGCCAGCAGCCAAGAACCCTACGACAGGGATCGTAATGAGCAGTTCTTC. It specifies CASSQEPYDRDRNEQFF.

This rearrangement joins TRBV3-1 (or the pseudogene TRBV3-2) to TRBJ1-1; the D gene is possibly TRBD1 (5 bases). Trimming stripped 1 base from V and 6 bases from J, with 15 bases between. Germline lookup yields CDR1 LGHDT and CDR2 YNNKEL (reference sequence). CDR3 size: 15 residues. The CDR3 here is CASSQVGGGPSEAFF. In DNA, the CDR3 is TGTGCCAGCAGCCAAGTCGGTGGGGGACCTTCTGAAGCTTTCTTT.

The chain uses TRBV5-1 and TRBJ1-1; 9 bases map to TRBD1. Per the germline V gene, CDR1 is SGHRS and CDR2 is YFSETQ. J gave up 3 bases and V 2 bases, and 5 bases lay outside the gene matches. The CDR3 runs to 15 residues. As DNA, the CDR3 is TGCGCCAGCAGCTTCGGGACAGGGTTGGACACTGAAGCTTTCTTT. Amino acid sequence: CASSFGTGLDTEAFF.

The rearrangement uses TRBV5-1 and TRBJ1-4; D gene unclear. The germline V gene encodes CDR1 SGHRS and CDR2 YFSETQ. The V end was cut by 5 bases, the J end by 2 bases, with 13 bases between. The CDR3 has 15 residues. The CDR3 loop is CASSTSGDTNEKLFF. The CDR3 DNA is TGCGCCAGCAGTACTTCAGGAGACACTAATGAAAAACTGTTTTTT.